The clone carrying this TCR beta chain was seen many times. This specimen belongs to a study of T-cell reconstitution after alpha-beta-depleted transplantation in children. CDR1 SGHTA and CDR2 FQGTGA come from the germline V gene. The CDR3 extends over 16 amino acids. The V gene lost 5 bases and the J gene lost 5 bases, with 19 bases spanning the gap. The TCRbeta library incorporated unique molecular identifiers. Using its own MiXCR run on the PCR reads, TCRdb lists one record per CDR3 protein. The table lists 200,000 to 300,000 distinct CDR3 sequences, 9.5% to 15% of them singletons. This clonotype originated in a human donor who donated a stem cell graft to a child with acute lymphoblastic leukemia. This specimen consisted of PBMCs from the stem cell graft donor, obtained from the stem cell graft. V and J are TRBV7-3 and TRBJ1-5; D gene ambiguous. CDR3 sequence reads: CASSILRGKRYQPQHF. The CDR3 DNA reads TGTGCCAGCAGCATCTTGCGGGGAAAGAGGTATCAGCCCCAGCATTTT.